The table lists the clone carrying this T cell receptor (beta chain) with a few counts. What it binds is unknown. The data originate from a study of T cells in Graves' hyperthyroidism and ophthalmopathy. The CDR3 regions of TCR beta were amplified from RNA transcripts. Primed by the HTBI set, a first-round RT-PCR was run on the TCR CDR3. In TCRdb, the multiplex PCR reads were re-called with MiXCR into one record per CDR3 protein. The sample yields about 350,000 distinct CDR3 sequences, roughly 14% seen once. V was pared by 3 bases and J by 1 base, with 3 bases of the junction left unmatched. CDR3 size: 15 residues. Germline loops: CDR1 MNHEY, CDR2 SVGAGI. Study results and caveats: Model output signaled ophthalmopathy a median roughly six months ahead of onset. By a 13 V-J model, ophthalmopathy was set apart from stable hyperthyroidism.

The study enrolled patients aged 18 to 65 with newly diagnosed hyperthyroidism of under 2 months' duration. The J gene is TRBJ2-3, the V gene TRBV6-5; TRBD2 matches 8 bases. The clonotype comes from a young woman with Graves' hyperthyroidism. Input material: blood. The DNA of the CDR3 is TGTGCCAGCAGTTATGGAGCGGGAGGCACAGATACGCAGTATTTT. As protein: CASSYGAGGTDTQYF.